This passage covers 18 T cell receptor beta chains from one sample sequenced in a study of blood T cell repertoires in COVID-19. Only in-frame clones appear in the TCRdb table, and some are missing; sequencing was by immunoSEQ multiplex PCR. The table includes 110,000 to 150,000 clones, around three quarters detected once. Sequenced material: peripheral blood. The source is a man aged 45-65 years with active or convalescent COVID-19.

V usage is TRBV2 and J usage is TRBJ1-4; TRBD1 aligns across 7 bases. Trimming removed 8 bases from V and 6 bases from J; junction bases left unmatched: 9. CDR1 is SNHLY, CDR2 FYNNEI, per germline. The CDR3 sequence is 14 residues long. The CDR3 nucleotides are TGTGCCAGCCGGCCCGGGACAGAGCATGAAAAACTGTTTTTT. Its translation is CASRPGTEHEKLFF. The variable domain in full, with the rest retrieved from reference TRBV2 and TRBJ1-4, is EPEVTQTPSHQVTQMGQEVILRCVPISNHLYFYWYRQILGQKVEFLVSFYNNEISEKSEIFDDQFSVERPDGSNFTLKIRSTKLEDSAMYFCASRPGTEHEKLFFGSGTQLSVL.

The chain carries TRBV30 and TRBJ2-5, with D possibly matching TRBD1 (6 bases). Germline loops: CDR1 GTSNPN, CDR2 SVGIG (reference sequence). V was shortened by 0 bases and J by 7 bases, with 6 bases between the two germline ends. The CDR3 loop spans 11 amino acids. The CDR3 loop reads CAWSVQGTQYF. CDR3 sequence (DNA): TGTGCCTGGAGTGTACAGGGGACCCAGTACTTC.

The chain carries TRBV5-1 and TRBJ2-1; tentatively, D is TRBD2 (7 bases). V lost 4 bases to trimming and J lost 7 bases, with 12 bases between them. The CDR3 totals 13 residues. Per the germline V gene, CDR1 is SGHRS and CDR2 is YFSETQ. CDR3 in amino acids: CASSPGGGNEQFF. CDR3 bases: TGCGCCAGCAGCCCGGGGGGCGGGAATGAGCAGTTCTTC.

V gene TRBV10-3 combines with J gene TRBJ2-5, with D tentatively TRBD1 (6 bases). Trimming removed 0 bases at V and 3 bases at J, with 17 bases between. The CDR3 loop spans 17 amino acids. From germline, CDR1 is ENHRY and CDR2 SYGVKD. Here the CDR3 DNA reads TGTGCCATCAGTGAGTCAGTAGTAGAACAGGGAGAAGAGACCCAGTACTTC. Its protein product is CAISESVVEQGEETQYF.

V is TRBV7-9 and J is TRBJ2-7; 7 bases agree with TRBD1. The V segment lost 1 base and the J segment 2 bases; nucleotides outside the gene matches: 5. Germline values: CDR1 SEHNR, CDR2 FQNEAQ (reference sequence). The CDR3 loop spans 15 amino acids. Here the CDR3 reads CASSLEAGGPYEQYF. The DNA of the CDR3 is TGTGCCAGCAGCTTAGAGGCAGGGGGACCCTACGAGCAGTACTTC.

This chain links TRBV6-5 with TRBJ2-5; maybe TRBD2 (6 bases). V shed 6 bases and J shed 1 base, with 15 bases lying between them. The CDR3 has 15 amino acids. Germline values: CDR1 MNHEY, CDR2 SVGAGI. The CDR3 bases are TGTGCCAGCAGCACCGGGACTGGGGTCCAAGAGACCCAGTACTTC. This gives the protein CASSTGTGVQETQYF.

This clone is a singleton in its sample. This sequence joins TRBV24-1 and TRBJ2-2; the D gene is possibly TRBD1 (6 bases). Germline V gene sequence: CDR1 KGHDR, CDR2 SFDVKD. CDR3 length: 14 residues. V lost 6 bases and J lost 6, with 13 bases in between. The CDR3: CATSTGRGPGELFF. Here the CDR3 DNA reads TGTGCCACCAGTACTGGCAGGGGACCCGGGGAGCTGTTTTTT.

The chain recombines TRBV27 with TRBJ2-1; 9 nucleotides line up with TRBD2. Per germline, CDR1 MNHEY and CDR2 SMNVEV (reference sequence). There are 19 residues in the CDR3. Losses at the gene ends were 5 bases for V and 4 bases for J; bases not matched to a gene: 18. The CDR3 sequence is CASSPQPAGGYGSYNEQFF. The CDR3, as DNA: TGTGCCAGCAGTCCCCAGCCAGCGGGAGGTTATGGGTCTTACAATGAGCAGTTCTTC.

This CDR3 reads CASSDPFTSGGLRGQETQYF. The CDR3 region has the DNA TGCGCCAGCAGTGACCCATTTACCTCAGGGGGGCTGAGGGGGCAAGAGACCCAGTACTTC. The chain carries TRBV10-2 and TRBJ2-5, with a tentative D call TRBD1 (7 bases). V lost 3 bases and J 2 bases, leaving 28 bases between the germline ends. The germline V gene encodes CDR1 WSHSY and CDR2 SAAADI. The CDR3 has 20 amino acids.

This clone came up a few times. The chain combines TRBV19 with TRBJ1-1; 10 bases are shared with TRBD1. This CDR3 is built from 14 residues. CDR1 is LNHDA and CDR2 is SQIVND in the germline V gene (reference sequence). V was pared by 4 bases and J by 5 bases, with 4 bases of the junction left unmatched. CDR3 in DNA: TGTGCCAGTAGTACGACAGGGGGCAGGACTGAAGCTTTCTTT. It codes for CASSTTGGRTEAFF.

The chain uses TRBV5-1 and TRBJ2-5, with 12 bases identical to TRBD1. CDR1 and CDR2 (germline): SGHRS, YFSETQ. Germline trimming cut 3 bases from V and 1 base from J; bases unmatched to any gene: 7. The CDR3 has 17 residues. CDR3 in amino acids: CASSSGQGAFGQETQYF. The CDR3 DNA follows: TGCGCCAGCAGCTCGGGACAGGGGGCTTTTGGCCAAGAGACCCAGTACTTC. Filled out from reference TRBV5-1 and TRBJ2-5, the complete variable domain reads KAGVTQTPRYLIKTRGQQVTLSCSPISGHRSVSWYQQTPGQGLQFLFEYFSETQRNKGNFPGRFSGRQFSNSRSEMNVSTLELGDSALYLCASSSGQGAFGQETQYFGPGTRLLVL.

This chain links TRBV27 with TRBJ1-2; D might be TRBD1 (6 bases). The CDR3 runs 15 residues. Deletions cut 11 bases from V and 2 bases from J, with 21 bases between. Germline CDR1 MNHEY, CDR2 SMNVEV (reference sequence). This chain's CDR3 is CAPGGAPAFNYGYTF. The CDR3, as DNA: TGTGCCCCCGGGGGGGCCCCAGCTTTCAACTATGGCTACACCTTC.

This chain joins TRBV2 and TRBJ1-6, with D maybe TRBD1 (6 bases). Germline loops: CDR1 SNHLY, CDR2 FYNNEI. Trimming took off 4 bases at V and 2 bases at J, with 12 bases between the two ends. The CDR3 has 16 amino acids. CDR3 residues: CASSVQGRAYNSPLHF. The CDR3 coding sequence is TGTGCCAGCAGTGTGCAGGGGAGGGCCTATAATTCACCCCTCCACTTT.

This clone was seen a few times. CDR3 in amino acids: CASSPGQGVGYGYTF. DNA of the CDR3: TGTGCCAGCTCCCCGGGACAGGGGGTTGGTTATGGCTACACCTTC. This chain uses TRBV6-5 with TRBJ1-2; 11 bases match TRBD1. With 8 bases clipped from V and 5 bases from J, the junction kept 10 bases outside the gene matches. Per germline, CDR1 MNHEY and CDR2 SVGAGI. There are 15 residues in the CDR3.

This clone is deemed hyperexpanded. This chain joins TRBV10-3 and TRBJ2-7, with 8 bases that match TRBD1. J gave up 5 bases and V 4 bases, and 7 bases lay outside the gene matches. Looked up from germline, CDR1 is ENHRY and CDR2 is SYGVKD. The CDR3 loop spans 14 amino acids. The CDR3 nucleotides read TGTGCCATCAGTGGCGGGACAGGTCCTAACGAGCAGTACTTC. It translates to CAISGGTGPNEQYF.

This chain uses TRBV7-2 with TRBJ2-7; maybe TRBD2 (6 bases). The CDR3 is 16 residues long. V lost 0 bases, J lost 0 bases, and 12 bases lay in between. CDR1 is SGHTA and CDR2 is FQGNSA in the germline V gene. In nucleotides, the CDR3 is TGTGCCAGCAGCTTAGCGGCTAGCGTTTACTCCTACGAGCAGTACTTC. Its protein product is CASSLAASVYSYEQYF.

The chain recombines TRBV30 with TRBJ1-1; possibly TRBD1 for D (6 bases). The CDR3 extends over 15 amino acids. Germline lookup yields CDR1 GTSNPN and CDR2 SVGIG (reference sequence). V was trimmed by 6 bases and J by 6 bases, leaving 23 bases between them. The DNA of the CDR3 is TGTGCCTGCGACAGAGGTGGGGGCGGGTTCGCTGAAGCTTTCTTT. Amino acids: CACDRGGGGFAEAFF.

The CDR3 sequence is CASSLRDRPYEQYF. The CDR3 DNA sequence: TGTGCCAGTAGTCTCCGGGACAGGCCCTACGAGCAGTACTTC. The chain carries TRBV19 and TRBJ2-7; 8 nucleotides line up with TRBD1. Germline CDR1 and CDR2: LNHDA and SQIVND (reference sequence). The CDR3 is made up of 14 amino acids. Trimming took 5 bases from V and 2 from J; bases not matched to a gene: 5.